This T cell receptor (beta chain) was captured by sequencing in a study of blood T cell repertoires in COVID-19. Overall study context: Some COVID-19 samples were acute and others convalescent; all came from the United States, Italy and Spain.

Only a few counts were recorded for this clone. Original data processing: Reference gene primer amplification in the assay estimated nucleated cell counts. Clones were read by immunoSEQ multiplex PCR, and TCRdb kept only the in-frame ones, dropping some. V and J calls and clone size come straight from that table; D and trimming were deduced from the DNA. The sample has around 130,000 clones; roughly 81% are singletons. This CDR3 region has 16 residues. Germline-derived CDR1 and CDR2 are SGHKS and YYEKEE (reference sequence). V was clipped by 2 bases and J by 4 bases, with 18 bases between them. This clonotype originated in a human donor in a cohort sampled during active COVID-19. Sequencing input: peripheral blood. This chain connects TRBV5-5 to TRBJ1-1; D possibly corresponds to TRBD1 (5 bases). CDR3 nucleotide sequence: TGTGCCAGCAGCTTTGGTGACAGTAAGGATGTCACTGAAGCTTTCTTT. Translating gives CASSFGDSKDVTEAFF.